The rows below give T cell receptor beta chains drawn from one sample of a study of blood T cell repertoires in COVID-19. Method: immunoSEQ multiplex PCR; TCRdb's copy keeps in-frame clones and lacks some. The sample has fewer than 200,000 clones, 70% to 80% seen once; the top ten hold under 20%. Sequenced sample: PBMCs or T cells enriched from blood (not recorded which). The source is a woman aged 70-85 years in a cohort exposed to, infected with or recovered from COVID-19 (not recorded which). Each CDR3 is given with its conserved first and last residue. The order of the fields is J gene, V gene, clone size, D gene, CDR3 DNA, CDR3 protein. D genes are given only for firm matches. Clone sizes are given selectively: once, few, many, or a class where the clone is expanded.

j_call: TRBJ1-1
v_call: TRBV18
clone_size: NA
d_call: TRBD1
cdr3_nt: TGTGCCAGCTCACCCCGGACAGGCAGGAACACTGAAGCTTTCTTT
cdr3_aa: CASSPRTGRNTEAFF

j_call: TRBJ2-7
v_call: TRBV28
clone_size: NA
d_call: TRBD1
cdr3_nt: TGTGCCAGCAGTTTAAGGGGACAGCCGATGAACTTC
cdr3_aa: CASSLRGQPMNF

j_call: TRBJ1-5
v_call: TRBV19
clone_size: few
d_call: TRBD1
cdr3_nt: TGTGCCAGTAGTCCCAGACAGGGGGATAGCAATCAGCCCCAGCATTTT
cdr3_aa: CASSPRQGDSNQPQHF

j_call: TRBJ1-1
v_call: TRBV29-1
clone_size: once
d_call: NA
cdr3_nt: TGCAGCGTTAAGAGGACAGTGCCTCTCACTGAAGCTTTCTTT
cdr3_aa: CSVKRTVPLTEAFF

j_call: TRBJ2-7
v_call: TRBV5-1
clone_size: few
d_call: TRBD2
cdr3_nt: TGCGCCAGCAGCTTGGACACTAGCGGAACCTACGAGCAGTACTTC
cdr3_aa: CASSLDTSGTYEQYF

j_call: TRBJ2-1
v_call: TRBV5-1
clone_size: once
d_call: NA
cdr3_nt: TGCGCCAGCAGCTTGGTGAGCAGGTACAATGAGCAGTTCTTC
cdr3_aa: CASSLVSRYNEQFF

j_call: TRBJ1-2
v_call: TRBV27
clone_size: NA
d_call: NA
cdr3_nt: TGTGCCAGCAGTCCGGGGTGGGGAACTATTACGGGGTTCTATGGCTACACCTTC
cdr3_aa: CASSPGWGTITGFYGYTF

j_call: TRBJ1-5
v_call: TRBV28
clone_size: NA
d_call: NA
cdr3_nt: TGTGCCGGTCGCCCCAGGGGAATGGGGCAGCCCCAGCATTTT
cdr3_aa: CAGRPRGMGQPQHF

j_call: TRBJ2-3
v_call: TRBV5-1
clone_size: NA
d_call: TRBD2
cdr3_nt: TGCGCCAGCAGCTCGGGACTAGCGGCTACAGATACGCAGTATTTT
cdr3_aa: CASSSGLAATDTQYF

j_call: TRBJ2-1
v_call: TRBV5-1
clone_size: NA
d_call: TRBD2
cdr3_nt: TGCGCCAGCAGCGCCACTAGCGGTACCTACAATGAGCAGTTCTTC
cdr3_aa: CASSATSGTYNEQFF

j_call: TRBJ2-1
v_call: TRBV10-1
clone_size: NA
d_call: TRBD2
cdr3_nt: TGCGCCAGCAGAGCGGGCGGGAGCTCCTACAATGAGCAGTTCTTC
cdr3_aa: CASRAGGSSYNEQFF

j_call: TRBJ2-3
v_call: TRBV9
clone_size: NA
d_call: NA
cdr3_nt: TGTGCCAGCAGCGTAGAGCTGGCGAGAGGGGATACGCAGTATTTT
cdr3_aa: CASSVELARGDTQYF

j_call: TRBJ1-1
v_call: TRBV2
clone_size: few
d_call: NA
cdr3_nt: TGTGCCAGCAGTGGGACACCAAAAGCTTTCTTT
cdr3_aa: CASSGTPKAFF

j_call: TRBJ1-3
v_call: TRBV7-2
clone_size: NA
d_call: TRBD1
cdr3_nt: TGTGCCAGCAGCCCCAGCCGGACAGGGCCCTCTGGAAACACCATATATTTT
cdr3_aa: CASSPSRTGPSGNTIYF

j_call: TRBJ1-1
v_call: TRBV2
clone_size: NA
d_call: NA
cdr3_nt: TGTGCCAGCAGTGATGAGAGGGGGGGCACTGAAGCTTTCTTT
cdr3_aa: CASSDERGGTEAFF

j_call: TRBJ1-5
v_call: TRBV19
clone_size: once
d_call: NA
cdr3_nt: TGTGCCAGTAGTTTCCGGGACACAGTCTATAGCAATCAGCCCCAGCATTTT
cdr3_aa: CASSFRDTVYSNQPQHF

j_call: TRBJ2-1
v_call: TRBV9
clone_size: NA
d_call: TRBD2
cdr3_nt: TGTGCCAGCAGCGTAGACGGGAGGGATTACAATGAGCAGTTCTTC
cdr3_aa: CASSVDGRDYNEQFF

j_call: TRBJ1-4
v_call: TRBV19
clone_size: once
d_call: TRBD1
cdr3_nt: TGTGCCAGTAAAGGACAGGCTGGAAGTATTGAAAAACTGTTTTTT
cdr3_aa: CASKGQAGSIEKLFF

j_call: TRBJ1-1
v_call: TRBV10-2
clone_size: NA
d_call: NA
cdr3_nt: TGCGCCAGCAGCCATACAAGGAACACTGAAGCTTTCTTT
cdr3_aa: CASSHTRNTEAFF

j_call: TRBJ2-1
v_call: TRBV23-1
clone_size: NA
d_call: TRBD2
cdr3_nt: TGCGCCAGCCTTTCTAGCGGGAGGGCCCCCCACAATGAGCAGTTCTTC
cdr3_aa: CASLSSGRAPHNEQFF

j_call: TRBJ1-2
v_call: TRBV18
clone_size: NA
d_call: NA
cdr3_nt: TGTGCCAGCTCAGCGAGGACAGACGGCTATGGCTACACCTTC
cdr3_aa: CASSARTDGYGYTF

j_call: TRBJ1-1
v_call: TRBV12-3/TRBV12-4
clone_size: NA
d_call: NA
cdr3_nt: TGTGCCAGCAGTTGGACAGACAACACTGAAGCTTTCTTT
cdr3_aa: CASSWTDNTEAFF

j_call: TRBJ2-1
v_call: TRBV27
clone_size: NA
d_call: TRBD2
cdr3_nt: TGTGCCAGCCGCATGACCTTAGCGGGACCCTACAATGAGCAGTTCTTC
cdr3_aa: CASRMTLAGPYNEQFF

j_call: TRBJ1-2
v_call: TRBV19
clone_size: many
d_call: TRBD1
cdr3_nt: TGTGCCAGTAGCCCACAGGGGGCGAGTAGCTATGGCTACACCTTC
cdr3_aa: CASSPQGASSYGYTF

j_call: TRBJ1-4
v_call: TRBV6-6
clone_size: few
d_call: TRBD1
cdr3_nt: TGTGCCAGCAACAGGGGGCGGTGGACTAATGAAAAACTGTTTTTT
cdr3_aa: CASNRGRWTNEKLFF

j_call: TRBJ2-5
v_call: TRBV29-1
clone_size: NA
d_call: NA
cdr3_nt: TGCAGCGTTTGGAATTACAGGGTCCCCGAGACCCAGTACTTC
cdr3_aa: CSVWNYRVPETQYF

j_call: TRBJ2-1
v_call: TRBV29-1
clone_size: once
d_call: TRBD2
cdr3_nt: TGCAGCGTTGGGGGGACTAGCGGTCATCAATACAATGAGCAGTTCTTC
cdr3_aa: CSVGGTSGHQYNEQFF

j_call: TRBJ2-7
v_call: TRBV11-2
clone_size: few
d_call: TRBD2
cdr3_nt: TGTGCCAGCAGTACCGGACTAGAATTCTTAAGCTACGAGCAGTACTTC
cdr3_aa: CASSTGLEFLSYEQYF

j_call: TRBJ1-2
v_call: TRBV3-1/TRBV3-2
clone_size: NA
d_call: NA
cdr3_nt: TGTGCCAGCAGCCAAGATACTCCAGGGAGGGTCCGGGGCTATGGCTACACCTTC
cdr3_aa: CASSQDTPGRVRGYGYTF

j_call: TRBJ2-6
v_call: TRBV4-2
clone_size: few
d_call: NA
cdr3_nt: TGTGCCAGCAGCCACTATAAACAGACTGGGGCCAACGTCCTGACTTTC
cdr3_aa: CASSHYKQTGANVLTF

j_call: TRBJ2-7
v_call: TRBV28
clone_size: NA
d_call: NA
cdr3_nt: TGTGCCAGCAAAAGGGGGGGGCTAGGGCGCTACGAGCAGTACTTC
cdr3_aa: CASKRGGLGRYEQYF

j_call: TRBJ1-4
v_call: TRBV7-8
clone_size: NA
d_call: TRBD1
cdr3_nt: TGTGCCAGCAGCGGCCTCGGGACAGCTAGTGAAAAACTGTTTTTT
cdr3_aa: CASSGLGTASEKLFF

j_call: TRBJ2-2
v_call: TRBV6-5
clone_size: NA
d_call: NA
cdr3_nt: TGTGCCAGCAGTTACCAGGGATACGACGGGGAGCTGTTTTTT
cdr3_aa: CASSYQGYDGELFF

j_call: TRBJ1-4
v_call: TRBV3-1/TRBV3-2
clone_size: NA
d_call: NA
cdr3_nt: TGTGCCAGCAGCCAAGGGTGGGGGGAGCAACTGTTTTTT
cdr3_aa: CASSQGWGEQLFF

j_call: TRBJ2-7
v_call: TRBV11-3
clone_size: NA
d_call: TRBD2
cdr3_nt: TGTGCCAGCAGCTTCCTAGCGGGAGTCTCCTACGAGCAGTACTTC
cdr3_aa: CASSFLAGVSYEQYF

j_call: TRBJ2-3
v_call: TRBV10-2
clone_size: NA
d_call: NA
cdr3_nt: TGCGCCAGCAGTGAGCTAACAGATACGCAGTATTTT
cdr3_aa: CASSELTDTQYF

j_call: TRBJ1-5
v_call: TRBV4-2
clone_size: NA
d_call: NA
cdr3_nt: TGTGCCAGCAGCGAGGACCACAGGGGCAATCAGCCCCAGCATTTT
cdr3_aa: CASSEDHRGNQPQHF

j_call: TRBJ2-2
v_call: TRBV24-1
clone_size: NA
d_call: TRBD2
cdr3_nt: TGTGCCACCAGTGATTTCTCTGCTAGCGGGAGGGTAACCGGGGAGCTGTTTTTT
cdr3_aa: CATSDFSASGRVTGELFF

j_call: TRBJ1-2
v_call: TRBV3-1/TRBV3-2
clone_size: NA
d_call: NA
cdr3_nt: TGTGCCAGCAGCCAAGAATCGAGCGCCGGCCCCCGGCGGAGTGAGGGCTACACCTTC
cdr3_aa: CASSQESSAGPRRSEGYTF

j_call: TRBJ2-2
v_call: TRBV6-6
clone_size: NA
d_call: NA
cdr3_nt: TGTGCCAGCAGTTACCGTCAGGACACCGGGGAGCTGTTTTTT
cdr3_aa: CASSYRQDTGELFF

j_call: TRBJ2-7
v_call: TRBV11-2
clone_size: few
d_call: NA
cdr3_nt: TGTGCCAGCAGCTTAGATCGGGTTAGCGGCTCCTACGAGCAGTACTTC
cdr3_aa: CASSLDRVSGSYEQYF

j_call: TRBJ2-3
v_call: TRBV28
clone_size: NA
d_call: NA
cdr3_nt: TGTGCCAGCAGCCCTAGGGGCCGGGGCACAGATACGCAGTATTTT
cdr3_aa: CASSPRGRGTDTQYF

j_call: TRBJ2-1
v_call: TRBV9
clone_size: NA
d_call: NA
cdr3_nt: TGTGCCAGCAGCGCCCGACAGTCTGACAATGAGCAGTTCTTC
cdr3_aa: CASSARQSDNEQFF